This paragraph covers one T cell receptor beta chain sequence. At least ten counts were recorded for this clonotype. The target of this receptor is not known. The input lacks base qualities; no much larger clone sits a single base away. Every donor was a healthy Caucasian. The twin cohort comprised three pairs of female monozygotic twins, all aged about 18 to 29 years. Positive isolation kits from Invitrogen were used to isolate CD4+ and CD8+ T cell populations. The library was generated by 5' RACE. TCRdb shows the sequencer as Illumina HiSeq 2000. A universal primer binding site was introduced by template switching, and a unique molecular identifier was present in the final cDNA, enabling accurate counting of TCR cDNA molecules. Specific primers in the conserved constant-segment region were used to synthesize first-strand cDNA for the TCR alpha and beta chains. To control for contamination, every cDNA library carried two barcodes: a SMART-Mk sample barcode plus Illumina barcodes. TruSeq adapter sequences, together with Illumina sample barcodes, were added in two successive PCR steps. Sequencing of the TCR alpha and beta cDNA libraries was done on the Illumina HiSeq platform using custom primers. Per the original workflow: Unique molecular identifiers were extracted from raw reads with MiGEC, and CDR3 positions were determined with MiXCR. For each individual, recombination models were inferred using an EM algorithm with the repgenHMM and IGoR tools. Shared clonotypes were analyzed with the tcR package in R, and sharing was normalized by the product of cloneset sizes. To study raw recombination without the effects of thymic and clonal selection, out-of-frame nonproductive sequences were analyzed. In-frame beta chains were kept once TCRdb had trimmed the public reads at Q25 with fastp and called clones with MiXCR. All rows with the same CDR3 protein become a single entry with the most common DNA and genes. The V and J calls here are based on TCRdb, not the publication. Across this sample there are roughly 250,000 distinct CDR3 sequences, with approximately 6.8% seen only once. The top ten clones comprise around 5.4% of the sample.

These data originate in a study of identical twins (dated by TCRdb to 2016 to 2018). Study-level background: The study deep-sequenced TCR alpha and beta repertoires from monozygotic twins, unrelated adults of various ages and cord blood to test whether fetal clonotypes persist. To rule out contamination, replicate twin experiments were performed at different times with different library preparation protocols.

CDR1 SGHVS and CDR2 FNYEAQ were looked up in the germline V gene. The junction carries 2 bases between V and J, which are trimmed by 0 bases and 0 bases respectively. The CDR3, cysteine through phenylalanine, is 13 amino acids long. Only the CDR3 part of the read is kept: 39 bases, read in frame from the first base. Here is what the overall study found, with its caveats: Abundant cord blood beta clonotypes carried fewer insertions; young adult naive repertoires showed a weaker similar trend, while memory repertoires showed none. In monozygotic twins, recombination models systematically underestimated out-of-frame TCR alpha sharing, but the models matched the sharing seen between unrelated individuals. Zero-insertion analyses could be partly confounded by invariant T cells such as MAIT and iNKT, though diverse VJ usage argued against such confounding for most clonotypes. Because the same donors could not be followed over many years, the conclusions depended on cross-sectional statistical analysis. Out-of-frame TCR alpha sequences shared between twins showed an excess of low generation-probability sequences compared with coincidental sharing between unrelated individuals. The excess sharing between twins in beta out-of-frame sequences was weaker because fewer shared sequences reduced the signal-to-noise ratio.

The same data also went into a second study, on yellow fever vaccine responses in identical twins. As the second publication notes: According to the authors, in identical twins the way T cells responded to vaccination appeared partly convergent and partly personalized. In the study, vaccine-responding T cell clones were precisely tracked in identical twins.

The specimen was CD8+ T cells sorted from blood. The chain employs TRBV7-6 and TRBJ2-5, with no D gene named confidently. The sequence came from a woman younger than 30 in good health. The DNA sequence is TGTGCCAGCAGCTTAGCGAACCAAGAGACCCAGTACTTC. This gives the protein CASSLANQETQYF.